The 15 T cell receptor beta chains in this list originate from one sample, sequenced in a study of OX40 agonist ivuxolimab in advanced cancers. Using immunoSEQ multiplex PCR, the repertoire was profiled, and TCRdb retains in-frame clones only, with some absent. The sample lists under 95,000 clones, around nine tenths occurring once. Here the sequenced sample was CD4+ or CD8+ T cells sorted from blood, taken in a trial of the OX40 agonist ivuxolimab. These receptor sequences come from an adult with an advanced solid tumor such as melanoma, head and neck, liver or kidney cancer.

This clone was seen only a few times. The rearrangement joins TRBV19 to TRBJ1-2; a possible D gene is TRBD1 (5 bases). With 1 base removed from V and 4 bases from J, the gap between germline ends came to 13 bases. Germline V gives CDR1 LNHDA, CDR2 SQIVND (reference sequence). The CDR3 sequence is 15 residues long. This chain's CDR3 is CASSIGETGPYGYTF. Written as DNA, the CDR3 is TGTGCCAGTAGTATAGGGGAAACAGGTCCCTATGGCTACACCTTC.

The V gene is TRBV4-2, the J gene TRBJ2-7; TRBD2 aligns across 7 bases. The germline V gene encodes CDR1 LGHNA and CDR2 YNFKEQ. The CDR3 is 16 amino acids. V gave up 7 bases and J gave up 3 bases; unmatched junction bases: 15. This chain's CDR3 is CASKVEASGAVYEQYF. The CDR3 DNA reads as TGTGCCAGCAAAGTTGAAGCGAGCGGGGCGGTCTACGAGCAGTACTTC.

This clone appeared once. The CDR3: CASSQERGQPQHF. CDR3 bases: TGCGCCAGCAGCCAAGAGAGAGGACAGCCCCAGCATTTT. The V call is TRBV4-1, the J call TRBJ1-5; no clear D. Looked up from germline, CDR1 is MGHRA and CDR2 is YSYEKL. V was trimmed by 0 bases and J by 7 bases, leaving 7 bases between them. CDR3 size: 13 residues.

As DNA, the CDR3 is TGTGCCAGCAGCCCGAACACCGGGGAGCTGTTTTTT. The encoded protein is CASSPNTGELFF. The rearrangement links TRBV7-3 to TRBJ2-2; D unclear. V was trimmed by 5 bases and J by 0 bases, leaving 1 base between them. The CDR3 runs 12 residues. Germline values: CDR1 SGHTA, CDR2 FQGTGA.

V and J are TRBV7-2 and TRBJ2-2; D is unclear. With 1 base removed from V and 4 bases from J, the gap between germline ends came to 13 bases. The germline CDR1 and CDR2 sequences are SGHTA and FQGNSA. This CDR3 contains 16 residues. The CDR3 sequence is CASSLERATGTGELFF. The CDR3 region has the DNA TGTGCCAGCAGCTTAGAACGGGCCACGGGCACCGGGGAGCTGTTTTTT.

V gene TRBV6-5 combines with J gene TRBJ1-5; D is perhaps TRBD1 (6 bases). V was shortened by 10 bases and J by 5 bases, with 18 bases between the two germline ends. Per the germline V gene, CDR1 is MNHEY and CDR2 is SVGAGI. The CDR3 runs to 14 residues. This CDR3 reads CATSNTGWDQPQHF. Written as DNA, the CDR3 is TGTGCCACCTCAAATACAGGGTGGGATCAGCCCCAGCATTTT.

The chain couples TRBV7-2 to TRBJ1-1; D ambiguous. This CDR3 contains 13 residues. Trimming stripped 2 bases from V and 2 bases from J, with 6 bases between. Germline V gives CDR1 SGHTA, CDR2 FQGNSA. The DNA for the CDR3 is TGTGCCAGCAGCTTAATGGCCAACACTGAAGCTTTCTTT. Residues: CASSLMANTEAFF.

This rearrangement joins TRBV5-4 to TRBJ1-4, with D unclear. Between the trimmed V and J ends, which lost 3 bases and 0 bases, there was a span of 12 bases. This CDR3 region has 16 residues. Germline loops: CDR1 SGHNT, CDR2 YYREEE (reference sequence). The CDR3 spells CASSSLQAATNEKLFF. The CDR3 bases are TGTGCCAGCAGCTCCCTTCAGGCTGCAACTAATGAAAAACTGTTTTTT.

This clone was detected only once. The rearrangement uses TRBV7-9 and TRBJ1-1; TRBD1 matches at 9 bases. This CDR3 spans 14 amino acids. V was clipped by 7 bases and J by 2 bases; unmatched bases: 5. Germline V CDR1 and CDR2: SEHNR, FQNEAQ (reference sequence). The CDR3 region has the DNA TGTGCCAGCACACAGGGGGCTCGAAACACTGAAGCTTTCTTT. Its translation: CASTQGARNTEAFF.

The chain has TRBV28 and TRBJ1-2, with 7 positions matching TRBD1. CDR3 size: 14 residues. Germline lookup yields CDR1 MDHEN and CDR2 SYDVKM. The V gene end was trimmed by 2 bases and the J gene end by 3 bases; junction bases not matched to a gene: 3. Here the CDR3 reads CASSLGTAHYGYTF. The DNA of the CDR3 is TGTGCCAGCAGTTTAGGGACAGCCCACTATGGCTACACCTTC.

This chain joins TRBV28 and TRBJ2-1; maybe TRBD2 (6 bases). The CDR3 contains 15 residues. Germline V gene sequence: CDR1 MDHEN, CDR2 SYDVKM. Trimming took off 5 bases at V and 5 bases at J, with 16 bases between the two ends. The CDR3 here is CASSPIGTGDNEQFF. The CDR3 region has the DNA TGTGCCAGCAGTCCCATAGGGACGGGGGACAATGAGCAGTTCTTC.

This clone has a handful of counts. The CDR3 here is CASSQGGGNYGYTF. CDR3 sequence (DNA): TGCGCCAGCAGCCAGGGGGGAGGAAACTATGGCTACACCTTC. V is TRBV5-1 and J is TRBJ1-2; 7 bases line up with TRBD1. Per germline, CDR1 SGHRS and CDR2 YFSETQ. This CDR3 comprises 14 residues. V was pared by 4 bases and J by 2 bases, with 5 bases of the junction left unmatched. Drawing the rest from reference TRBV5-1 and TRBJ1-2, the complete variable domain is KAGVTQTPRYLIKTRGQQVTLSCSPISGHRSVSWYQQTPGQGLQFLFEYFSETQRNKGNFPGRFSGRQFSNSRSEMNVSTLELGDSALYLCASSQGGGNYGYTFGSGTRLTVV.

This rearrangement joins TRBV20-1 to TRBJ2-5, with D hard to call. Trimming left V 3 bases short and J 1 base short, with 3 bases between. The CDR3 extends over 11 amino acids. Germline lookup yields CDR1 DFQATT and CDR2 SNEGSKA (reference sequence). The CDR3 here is CSASGQETQYF. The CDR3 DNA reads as TGCAGTGCTAGCGGCCAAGAGACCCAGTACTTC.

The CDR3 loop reads CASSLAGRGDEKLFF. The CDR3 nucleotides are TGTGCCAGCAGCTTAGCGGGTAGGGGAGATGAAAAACTGTTTTTT. The chain links TRBV7-2 to TRBJ1-4; D perhaps matches TRBD1 (5 bases). The CDR3 is made up of 15 amino acids. The germline CDR1 and CDR2 sequences are SGHTA and FQGNSA. Trimming took 0 bases from V and 6 from J, leaving 11 bases between them. Full variable domain (remainder filled in from reference TRBV7-2 and TRBJ1-4): GAGVSQSPSNKVTEKGKDVELRCDPISGHTALYWYRQSLGQGLEFLIYFQGNSAPDKSGLPSDRFSAERTGGSVSTLTIQRTQQEDSAVYLCASSLAGRGDEKLFFGSGTQLSVL.

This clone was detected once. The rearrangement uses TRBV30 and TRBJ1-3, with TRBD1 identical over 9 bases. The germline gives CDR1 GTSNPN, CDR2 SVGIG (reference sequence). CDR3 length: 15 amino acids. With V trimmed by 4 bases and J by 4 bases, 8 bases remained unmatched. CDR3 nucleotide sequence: TGTGCCTGGAACCGCTTTGGACAGGGGGGAAACACCATATATTTT. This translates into CAWNRFGQGGNTIYF.